This T cell receptor beta chain was profiled in a study of T cells in Graves' hyperthyroidism and ophthalmopathy. Ophthalmopathy in the patients scored at least 3 on Clinical Activity Score and at least 4 on NOSPECS grade, lasting under 3 months. In making diagnoses, clinical symptoms, serum thyroxine and TRAb, thyroid ultrasound and orbital computed tomography were all used. PBMCs were collected from an approximately 9.3 ml volume of fresh peripheral blood. In the case of this clonotype: Its antigen is not identified.

The CDR3 loop spans 15 amino acids. Trimming cost V 2 bases and J 4 bases, with 14 bases left between them. CDR1 and CDR2 from the germline V gene are SGHDN and FVKESK. TCR beta CDR3 region amplification was performed from RNA transcripts. HTBI primers drove first-round RT-PCR of the TCR CDR3. TCRdb itself ran the multiplex PCR reads through MiXCR, one entry per CDR3 protein. The sample has hundreds of thousands of distinct CDR3 sequences, under 25% seen once. Study observations and caveats: Ophthalmopathy, which appeared later, was predicted by the model a median around 6.5 months before onset.

The V and J genes are TRBV14 and TRBJ2-5; tentatively, D is TRBD2 (5 bases). The specimen was blood. The TCR sequence derives from a man aged 25-45 years with Graves' ophthalmopathy. CDR3: CASSQRVPRGETQYF. CDR3 bases: TGTGCCAGCAGCCAAAGAGTACCACGGGGAGAGACCCAGTACTTC.